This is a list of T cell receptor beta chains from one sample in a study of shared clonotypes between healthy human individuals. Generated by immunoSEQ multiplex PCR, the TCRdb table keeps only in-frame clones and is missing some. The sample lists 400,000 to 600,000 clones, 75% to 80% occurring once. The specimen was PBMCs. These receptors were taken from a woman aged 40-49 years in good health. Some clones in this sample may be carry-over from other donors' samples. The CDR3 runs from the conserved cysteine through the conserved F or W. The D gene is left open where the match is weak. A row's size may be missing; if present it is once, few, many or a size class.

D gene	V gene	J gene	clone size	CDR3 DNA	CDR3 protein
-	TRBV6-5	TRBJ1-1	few	TGTGCCAGCAGTTACGGGGGGGAGACCGCTGAGACTTTCTTT	CASSYGGETAETFF
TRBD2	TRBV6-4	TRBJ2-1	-	TGTGCCACCACCCAAGGAGCGGGAGTTGGTAATGAGCAGTTCTTC	CATTQGAGVGNEQFF
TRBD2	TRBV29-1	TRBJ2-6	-	TGCAGCGTGGGACTAGCGAACTCTGGGGCCAACGTCCTGACTTTC	CSVGLANSGANVLTF
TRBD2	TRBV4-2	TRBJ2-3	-	TGTGCCAGCAGCCGCCAGTATTCATCATTTGGGCGGGAGGGGGTAGATACGCAGTATTTT	CASSRQYSSFGREGVDTQYF
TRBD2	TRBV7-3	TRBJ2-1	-	TGTGCCAGCAGCTCAAACAGGGTTCTAGCGGGAGTGAATGAGCAGTTCTTC	CASSSNRVLAGVNEQFF
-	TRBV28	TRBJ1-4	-	TGTGCCAGCAGTGCCGCAGGGGTACCTAATGAAAAACTGTTTTTT	CASSAAGVPNEKLFF
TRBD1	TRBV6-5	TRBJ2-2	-	TGTGCCAGCAGTTACGGCTCAGGGGGCACCGGGGAGCTGTTTTTT	CASSYGSGGTGELFF
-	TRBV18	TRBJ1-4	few	TGTGCCAGCTCACCACGGGGCGGGCAACATGAAAAACTGTTTTTT	CASSPRGGQHEKLFF
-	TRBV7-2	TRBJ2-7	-	TGTGCCAGCAGCTGGGCCAACTACGAGCAGTACTTC	CASSWANYEQYF
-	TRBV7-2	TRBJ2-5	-	TGTGCCAGCAGCTTACTGGGTCAAGAGACCCAGTACTTC	CASSLLGQETQYF
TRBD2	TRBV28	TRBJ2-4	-	TGTGCCAGCAGTTTTTGGACTAGCGGGGGGAACATTCAGTACTTC	CASSFWTSGGNIQYF
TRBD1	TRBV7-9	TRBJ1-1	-	TGTGCCAGCAGCATGACAGGGCCCGAAGCTTTCTTT	CASSMTGPEAFF
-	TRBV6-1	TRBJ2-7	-	TGTGCCAGCGACAGAGGTTCCACTCGTAACGAGCAGTACTTC	CASDRGSTRNEQYF
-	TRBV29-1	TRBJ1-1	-	TGCAGCGTTGAGCGGGGGATGAACACTGAAGCTTTCTTT	CSVERGMNTEAFF
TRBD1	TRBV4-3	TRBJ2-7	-	TGCGCCAGCAGCCAAGATACTGGACAGGGGGACGAGCAGTACTTC	CASSQDTGQGDEQYF
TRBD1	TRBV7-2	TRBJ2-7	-	TGTGCCAGCAGCTCAAGTCCGGGACAGGGATTTAACGAGCAGTACTTC	CASSSSPGQGFNEQYF
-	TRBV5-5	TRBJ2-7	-	TGTGCCAGCAGCTTCGCTTCCCTCGAGCAGTACTTC	CASSFASLEQYF
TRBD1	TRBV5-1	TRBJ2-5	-	TGCGCCAGCAGCCGGGACAGGGGGCAAGAGACCCAGTACTTC	CASSRDRGQETQYF
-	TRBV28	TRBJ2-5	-	TGTGCCAGCACTCCATGGGGCGGGACTGACAGGGAGACCCAGTACTTC	CASTPWGGTDRETQYF
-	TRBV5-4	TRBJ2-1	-	TGTGCCAGCAGCCCCAAAGGGAGTAAATCGTACAATGAGCAGTTCTTC	CASSPKGSKSYNEQFF
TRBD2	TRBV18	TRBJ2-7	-	TGTGCCAGCTCACTAAACTCCGGGACTAGTCTCGACTACGAGCAGTACTTC	CASSLNSGTSLDYEQYF
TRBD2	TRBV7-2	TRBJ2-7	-	TGTGCCAGCAGCTTAGCTTCTAGCGGGAGTGTCAACGAGCAGTACTTC	CASSLASSGSVNEQYF
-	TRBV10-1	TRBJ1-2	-	TGCGCCAGCAGTGATTGGGGAGGCTATGGCTACACCTTC	CASSDWGGYGYTF
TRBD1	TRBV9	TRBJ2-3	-	TGTGCCAGCAGCGTAGTTGAGGGGGCGCGGGCAGATACGCAGTATTTT	CASSVVEGARADTQYF